This entry lists 25 T cell receptor beta chains sequenced from one sample in a study of identical twins (dated by TCRdb to the mid-2010s). To prepare the library, 5' RACE was applied. The instrument was an Illumina HiSeq 2000. The raw public data were reprocessed by TCRdb itself: fastp quality trimming at Q25, MiXCR clonotype calling, in-frame beta chains only. Every entry covers one CDR3 protein and lists the most common genes and DNA from its rows. Recorded for this sample are fewer than 650,000 distinct CDR3 sequences; roughly 6.6% of them occurred a single time. Together, the top ten hold over 1.5% of the sample. The data also belong to a second study, concerning yellow fever vaccine responses in identical twins.

The sequenced sample was PBMCs. These receptors were taken from a woman between 18 and 29 years old in good health.

Many counts were recorded for this clonotype. The chain joins TRBV2 to TRBJ1-1, with TRBD1 identical over 8 bases. The CDR3 sequence is 12 residues long. The J segment lost 4 bases and the V segment lost 10 bases, leaving 5 bases of the junction unmatched. Germline V gives CDR1 SNHLY, CDR2 FYNNEI. CDR3 sequence reads: CATQGASTEAFF. CDR3 sequence (DNA): TGTGCCACTCAGGGGGCAAGCACTGAAGCTTTCTTT.

A few counts support this clonotype. The rearrangement joins TRBV7-9 to TRBJ1-5; the D is unclear. CDR3 length equals 15 residues. Looked up from germline, CDR1 is SEHNR and CDR2 is FQNEAQ (reference sequence). V was shortened by 2 bases and J by 0 bases, with 8 bases between the two germline ends. The CDR3 is CASSLFPPSNQPQHF. The CDR3 bases are TGTGCCAGCAGCTTATTTCCGCCTAGCAATCAGCCCCAGCATTTT. Full variable domain (remainder filled in from reference TRBV7-9 and TRBJ1-5): DTGVSQNPRHKITKRGQNVTFRCDPISEHNRLYWYRQTLGQGPEFLTYFQNEAQLEKSRLLSDRFSAERPKGSFSTLEIQRTEQGDSAMYLCASSLFPPSNQPQHFGDGTRLSIL.

This clonotype was seen at least ten times. V gene TRBV28 combines with J gene TRBJ2-1; 8 bases match TRBD2. This CDR3 has 15 amino acids. The germline V gene has CDR1 MDHEN and CDR2 SYDVKM. The V and J ends lost 5 bases and 8 bases, in that order; junction bases with no gene match: 11. The CDR3 here is CASSTPRGLVDEQFF. In DNA, the CDR3 is TGTGCCAGCAGTACCCCCAGGGGACTAGTAGATGAGCAGTTCTTC. The full variable domain, rest sourced from reference TRBV28 and TRBJ2-1, is DVKVTQSSRYLVKRTGEKVFLECVQDMDHENMFWYRQDPGLGLRLIYFSYDVKMKEKGDIPEGYSVSREKKERFSLILESASTNQTSMYLCASSTPRGLVDEQFFGPGTRLTVL.

This clonotype was seen more than once but under ten times. The CDR3 nucleotides read TGTGCCAGCAGTTACGGGGGAGCATGGGAGACCCAGTACTTC. Translating it yields CASSYGGAWETQYF. The rearrangement links TRBV6-2 or TRBV6-3 to TRBJ2-5; D may correspond to TRBD1 or TRBD2 (5 bases each). Germline CDR1 reads MNHEY; CDR2 reads SVGEGT. This CDR3 has 14 amino acids. Trimming left V 2 bases short and J 5 bases short, with 12 bases between.

This clonotype has a handful of counts. The chain joins TRBV4-2 to TRBJ1-4; 7 nucleotides match TRBD1. Germline V gives CDR1 LGHNA, CDR2 YNFKEQ. The CDR3 length is 16 residues. V was clipped by 0 bases and J by 7 bases; unmatched bases: 8. CDR3 region: CASSQDRQGVGEKLFF. Written as DNA, the CDR3 is TGTGCCAGCAGCCAAGACAGACAGGGCGTAGGTGAAAAACTGTTTTTT.

This clonotype has at least ten counts. This chain joins TRBV5-1 and TRBJ2-1, with unresolved D. The CDR3 covers 14 residues. Per germline, CDR1 SGHRS and CDR2 YFSETQ. The ends were cut back, 5 bases at V and 4 bases at J, with 13 bases in the middle. CDR3 sequence: CASSPRTGYNEQFF. In DNA, the CDR3 is TGCGCCAGCAGTCCTAGGACGGGTTACAATGAGCAGTTCTTC.

This chain links TRBV10-3 with TRBJ1-1; unclear D gene. V was pared by 3 bases and J by 9 bases, with 17 bases between. CDR3 length equals 14 residues. Germline V CDR1 and CDR2: ENHRY, SYGVKD. DNA for the CDR3: TGTGCCATCAGTGATCTTAGGGCCTCTACCCAAGCTTTCTTT. Its protein is CAISDLRASTQAFF.

This clonotype was observed a few times. V is TRBV5-1 and J is TRBJ2-1; D not certain. Germline V gives CDR1 SGHRS, CDR2 YFSETQ. V lost 2 bases and J 4 bases, leaving 10 bases between the germline ends. This CDR3 is built from 14 residues. In nucleotides, the CDR3 is TGCGCCAGCAGCTTACAACAGCCTTACAATGAGCAGTTCTTC. Its protein product is CASSLQQPYNEQFF.

This chain uses TRBV18 with TRBJ2-7; 11 bases are a match to TRBD2. The CDR3 spans 15 residues. V was clipped by 6 bases and J by 5 bases; unmatched bases: 9. Looked up from germline, CDR1 is KGHSH and CDR2 is LQKENI. CDR3 bases: TGTGCCAGCTCCCAAGCTAGCGGGAGGCTGGACGAGCAGTACTTC. Protein product: CASSQASGRLDEQYF.

This clonotype was counted many times. The chain recombines TRBV9 with TRBJ2-3; D is unclear. CDR1 and CDR2 (germline): SGDLS, YYNGEE. Trimming removed 2 bases at V and 7 bases at J, with 20 bases between. The CDR3 totals 16 residues. The CDR3 region is CASSVSDLGSWNTQYF. CDR3 sequence (DNA): TGTGCCAGCAGCGTGAGCGATTTAGGTAGTTGGAATACGCAGTATTTT.

This clonotype showed up just a few times. J is TRBJ2-5 and V is TRBV6-1; D is unclear. V was shortened by 4 bases and J by 4 bases, with 13 bases between the two germline ends. The CDR3 runs 14 residues. Germline V gene data show CDR1 as MNHNS and CDR2 as SASEGT. This CDR3 is CASSAGLAAETQYF. In DNA, the CDR3 is TGTGCCAGCAGTGCCGGATTAGCCGCAGAGACCCAGTACTTC.

The CDR3 region has the DNA TGCAGCGTTGAAGATCCGGGGGCCCAGACTAGCGGGAGAGGTGGTGAGCAGTTCTTC. Translation gives CSVEDPGAQTSGRGGEQFF. V and J are TRBV29-1 and TRBJ2-1; 12 bases line up with TRBD2. V gave up 0 bases and J gave up 9 bases; unmatched junction bases: 18. Germline loops: CDR1 SQVTM, CDR2 ANQGSEA. The CDR3 is made up of 19 amino acids.

V usage is TRBV4-2 and J usage is TRBJ2-7; TRBD2 aligns across 7 bases. Per germline, CDR1 LGHNA and CDR2 YNFKEQ. The junction had 7 bases not matched to a gene; V was cut back by 6 bases and J by 2 bases. The CDR3 is made up of 14 amino acids. The CDR3 DNA reads TGTGCCAGCAGGGAGACTAGCAGTACCTACGAGCAGTACTTC. This sequence encodes CASRETSSTYEQYF.

This clonotype was detected many times. The chain employs TRBV12-3 or TRBV12-4 and TRBJ2-3; D may match TRBD1 or TRBD2 (5 bases each). The germline V and J ends were trimmed by 3 bases and 6 bases, with 10 bases remaining between them. This CDR3 region has 13 residues. CDR3 protein: CASSFSEGDTQYF. As DNA, the CDR3 is TGTGCCAGCAGTTTTTCTGAGGGGGATACGCAGTATTTT.

This clonotype has at least ten counts. CDR3 bases: TGTGCCAGCAGTTTATCCCTCACCTTCCAAGAGACCCAGTACTTC. It is translated as CASSLSLTFQETQYF. This sequence joins TRBV27 and TRBJ2-5; D is undetermined. CDR3 length: 15 amino acids. Trimming took 0 bases from V and 1 from J, leaving 9 bases between them. Per the germline V gene, CDR1 is MNHEY and CDR2 is SMNVEV (reference sequence).

This clonotype was observed a handful of times. The CDR3 DNA sequence: TGTGCCAGCAGTACCCTTCGGGGTCCCTACAATGAGCAGTTCTTC. It specifies CASSTLRGPYNEQFF. The chain couples TRBV6-2 or TRBV6-3 to TRBJ2-1, with a possible D match to TRBD2 (5 bases). Deletions cut 5 bases from V and 2 bases from J, with 13 bases between. The CDR3 spans 15 residues. Germline assignment: CDR1 MNHEY and CDR2 SVGEGT.

This clonotype was detected ten times or more. V is TRBV12-3 or TRBV12-4 and J is TRBJ2-5; 13 bases are shared with TRBD2. The CDR3 has 15 residues. V was pared by 6 bases and J by 1 base, with 2 bases of the junction left unmatched. The CDR3 DNA is TGTGCCAGCAGGGGACTAGCGGGGAGCCAAGAGACCCAGTACTTC. Translated, it gives CASRGLAGSQETQYF.

This clonotype occurred many times. The chain uses TRBV24-1 and TRBJ2-1; 7 nucleotides match TRBD2. V trimming: 4 bases; J trimming: 8 bases; junction bases outside the gene matches: 13. This CDR3 spans 16 amino acids. Per the germline V gene, CDR1 is KGHDR and CDR2 is SFDVKD. The CDR3 sequence: CATSDPLAEGLHEQFF. The CDR3 DNA reads TGTGCCACCAGTGACCCTCTAGCGGAGGGGTTGCATGAGCAGTTCTTC.

The rearrangement uses TRBV11-1 and TRBJ1-4; 8 bases agree with TRBD1. The CDR3 runs 18 residues. V lost 5 bases and J lost 5; bases outside the gene matches: 16. Germline loops: CDR1 SGHAT, CDR2 FQDESV (reference sequence). CDR3 in DNA: TGTGCCAGCAGCCTTCGACAGGGGCAGGCCGGACGGAATGAAAAACTGTTTTTT. Translation gives CASSLRQGQAGRNEKLFF.

This chain joins TRBV6-1 and TRBJ1-1; D perhaps matches TRBD1 (6 bases). V lost 6 bases and J 5 bases, leaving 25 bases between the germline ends. This CDR3 comprises 17 residues. CDR1 is MNHNS, CDR2 SASEGT, per germline. CDR3 region: CASSLLRGNPLGTEAFF. DNA for the CDR3: TGTGCCAGCAGCCTCCTCAGGGGTAACCCACTGGGGACTGAAGCTTTCTTT.

The chain employs TRBV12-3 or TRBV12-4 and TRBJ1-4; D perhaps matches TRBD1 (5 bases). V dropped 7 bases and J dropped 5 bases, with 17 bases sitting between them. The CDR3 sequence is 15 residues long. Written as DNA, the CDR3 is TGTGCCAGCATCGAGCAGGCACGGGGGAATGAAAAACTGTTTTTT. Translating gives CASIEQARGNEKLFF.

This clonotype showed up many times. The V gene is TRBV12-3 or TRBV12-4, the J gene TRBJ2-5; the D is unclear. V was trimmed by 2 bases and J by 0 bases, leaving 4 bases between them. The CDR3 has 13 residues. CDR3 sequence: CASSLIDQETQYF. As DNA, the CDR3 is TGTGCCAGCAGTTTAATAGACCAAGAGACCCAGTACTTC.

The V and J genes are TRBV6-2 or TRBV6-3 and TRBJ2-2; tentative D call: TRBD1 (5 bases). This CDR3 is built from 16 residues. Per the germline V gene, CDR1 is MNHEY and CDR2 is SVGEGT. With 7 bases removed from V and 0 bases from J, the gap between germline ends came to 15 bases. DNA for the CDR3: TGTGCCAGCACTCTAGGACAAGAGCCGAACACCGGGGAGCTGTTTTTT. Encoded protein: CASTLGQEPNTGELFF.

This clonotype has ten or more counts. This chain connects TRBV9 to TRBJ1-2; 7 bases fit TRBD1. Germline CDR1 SGDLS, CDR2 YYNGEE. The CDR3 has 17 residues. Unmatched junction bases numbered 17, after V lost 4 bases and J lost 5 bases. The CDR3, as DNA: TGTGCCAGCAGCCCCGGACAGGACGCCTTCACCTGGTATGGCTACACCTTC. It encodes CASSPGQDAFTWYGYTF.

This clonotype was seen at least ten times. The rearrangement links TRBV5-1 to TRBJ2-2, with a weak D call TRBD1 (6 bases). CDR1 and CDR2 (germline): SGHRS, YFSETQ. V was shortened by 4 bases and J by 1 base, with 8 bases between the two germline ends. CDR3 length: 14 amino acids. As DNA, the CDR3 is TGCGCCAGCAGCACGGGACAGAACACCGGGGAGCTGTTTTTT. Its translation: CASSTGQNTGELFF.